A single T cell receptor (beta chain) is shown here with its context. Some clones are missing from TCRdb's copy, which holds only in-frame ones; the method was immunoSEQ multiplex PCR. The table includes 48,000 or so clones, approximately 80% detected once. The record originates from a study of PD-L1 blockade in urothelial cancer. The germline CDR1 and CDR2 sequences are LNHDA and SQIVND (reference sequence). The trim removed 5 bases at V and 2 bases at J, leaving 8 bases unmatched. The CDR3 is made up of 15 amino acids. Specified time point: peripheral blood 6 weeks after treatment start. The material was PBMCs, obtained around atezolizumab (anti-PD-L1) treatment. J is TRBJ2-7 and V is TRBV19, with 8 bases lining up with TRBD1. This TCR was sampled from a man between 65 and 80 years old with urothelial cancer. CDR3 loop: CASSVSTGEPYEQYF. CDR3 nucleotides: TGTGCCAGTAGTGTATCGACAGGGGAACCCTACGAGCAGTACTTC.